This is a list of T cell receptor beta chains from one sample in a study of CD8+ T cells in alopecia areata. Measured with immunoSEQ multiplex PCR; TCRdb has only the in-frame clones, and not every one. Altogether approximately 200,000 clones are present, about three fifths being singletons, with the ten largest covering about 5.1%. Sequencing was performed on CD4+ T cells sorted from blood, taken at week 24, from a patient treated with tofacitinib. The receptors shown here come from a human donor with alopecia areata. CDR3s include the opening cysteine and the closing phenylalanine or tryptophan.

v_call,j_call,cdr3_aa
TRBV28,TRBJ2-5,CASSSSGIKEETQYF
TRBV2,TRBJ2-2,CASSDLGQTRTGELFF
TRBV20-1,TRBJ2-5,CSPTREETQYF
TRBV30,TRBJ2-3,CAWSDPPRTDTQYF
TRBV5-1,TRBJ2-7,CASSLYDRSAGEQYF
TRBV30,TRBJ1-5,CAWSSTGTQPQHF
TRBV7-9,TRBJ2-3,CASWAVNTDTQYF
TRBV20-1,TRBJ1-6,CSAAPPLHF
TRBV7-9,TRBJ2-3,CASSFSGTGGLGDTQYF
TRBV5-5,TRBJ2-4,CASSRDRKNIQYF
TRBV9,TRBJ2-5,CASSSGPGAWVETQYF
TRBV7-3,TRBJ2-2,CASSRAGDTGELFF
TRBV5-1,TRBJ1-4,CASSHDGATNEKLFF
TRBV29-1,TRBJ1-1,CSGGQQNTEAFF
TRBV5-6,TRBJ2-1,CASSLNSGSEQFF
TRBV4-2,TRBJ2-1,CASSQEWGDSGGLRNEQFF
TRBV7-3,TRBJ2-7,CASSLTSGIGYEQYF
TRBV29-1,TRBJ2-1,CSVHRGSGNEQFF
TRBV11-2,TRBJ2-3,CASSLDDLAGGRFVPDTQYF
TRBV23-1,TRBJ2-3,CASTPMRVDRERDTQYF
TRBV15,TRBJ2-5,CATSRDPAQQETQYF
TRBV29-1,TRBJ2-5,CSVEWGDIQETQYF
TRBV2,TRBJ1-1,CASSWGQGARAFF
TRBV11-2,TRBJ1-1,CASSAGQGLMNTEAFF
TRBV5-1,TRBJ2-3,CASSSNAVWQDTQYF
TRBV2,TRBJ1-1,CASSRQGNTEAFF
TRBV9,TRBJ1-2,CASSTGQGSEGYTF
TRBV7-8,TRBJ1-6,CASSLAGHRGNSPLHF
TRBV7-2,TRBJ2-5,CASSLRAEETQYF
TRBV27,TRBJ2-3,CASSLGLGASGSADTQYF
TRBV2,TRBJ1-1,CASLRPTGSAEAFF
TRBV2,TRBJ2-5,CASTALTSGSETQYF
TRBV7-2,TRBJ2-6,CASSLELQRVLTF
TRBV19,TRBJ2-2,CASSTPGTGELFF
TRBV7-2,TRBJ1-1,CASSPSGGIIRTEAFF
TRBV6-5,TRBJ1-6,CASRLDSNPNSPLHF
TRBV25-1,TRBJ2-5,CASSEQETQYF
TRBV4-1,TRBJ2-2,CASSQNTGELFF
TRBV5-6,TRBJ1-3,CASGTRLEGNTIYF
TRBV5-1,TRBJ2-3,CASSLLAGSTDTQYF
TRBV28,TRBJ2-7,CASSGDRGFGGYEQYF
TRBV29-1,TRBJ1-3,CSVAQKGNTIYF
TRBV6-1,TRBJ2-2,CASSVEITGELFF
TRBV18,TRBJ1-2,CASSFRTGEDYGYTF
TRBV7-2,TRBJ2-7,CASSQTSGRAEQYF
TRBV7-2,TRBJ2-5,CASSATGEETQYF
TRBV5-1,TRBJ1-3,CASSDRIGNTIYF
TRBV29-1,TRBJ2-3,CSVVSGRGPDTQYF
TRBV19,TRBJ2-4,CASRPSSENIQYF
TRBV9,TRBJ2-7,CASSVDDGALGEQYF